This note documents a single TCR beta chain sequence. Its antigen is not known. Trimming left V 7 bases short and J 7 bases short, with 17 bases between. CDR1 MDHEN and CDR2 SYDVKM come from the germline V gene. The CDR3 is 13 residues long. Libraries were prepared by immunoSEQ multiplex PCR; TCRdb keeps only in-frame clonotypes and omits some of them. The table records some 140,000 clones, 80% to 95% of them present only once. The entry originates in a study of cytotoxic CD8 clonotypes in ibrutinib-treated CLL. General study findings and limits: Clonality was higher at baseline than in age-matched healthy donors and tracked circulating CD8+ T-cell counts.

The gene calls are TRBV28 and TRBJ2-7; D call uncertain. Sequencing was performed on PBMCs, taken after 12 months of ibrutinib treatment. This TCR was recovered from a human donor with chronic lymphocytic leukemia. For the CDR3, the DNA is TGTGCCAGCACCCCCCCAGGTGTTCGAGAGCAGTACTTC. Its protein is CASTPPGVREQYF.